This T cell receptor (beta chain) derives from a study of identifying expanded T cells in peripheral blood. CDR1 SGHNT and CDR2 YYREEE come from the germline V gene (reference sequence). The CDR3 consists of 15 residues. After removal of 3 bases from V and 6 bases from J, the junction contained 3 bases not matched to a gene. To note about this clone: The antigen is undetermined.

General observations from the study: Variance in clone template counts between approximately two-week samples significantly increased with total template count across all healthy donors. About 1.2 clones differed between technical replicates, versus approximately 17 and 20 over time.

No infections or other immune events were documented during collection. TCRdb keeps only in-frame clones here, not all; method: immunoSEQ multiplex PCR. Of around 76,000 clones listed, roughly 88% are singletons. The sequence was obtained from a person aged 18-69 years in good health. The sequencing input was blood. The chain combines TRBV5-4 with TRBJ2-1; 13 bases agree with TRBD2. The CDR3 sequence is CASSSGTSGINEQFF. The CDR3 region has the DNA TGTGCCAGCAGCTCCGGGACTAGCGGGATCAATGAGCAGTTCTTC.